One sample yielded the 27 T cell receptor beta chains listed below, sequenced in a study of PD-1 blockade in classical Hodgkin lymphoma. Every patient experienced relapse after autologous stem cell transplantation, and brentuximab vedotin exposure varied. Clones were sequenced by immunoSEQ multiplex PCR, and TCRdb holds only the in-frame ones, with some missing. The profile shows over 15,000 clones, roughly 80% of them singletons. The sample consisted of peripheral blood mononuclear cells (PBMCs), taken at baseline. Receptor source: a human donor with classical Hodgkin lymphoma.

The V and J genes are TRBV4-1 and TRBJ2-1; 10 bases fit TRBD2. V was clipped by 1 base and J by 8 bases; unmatched bases: 8. CDR3 length: 16 amino acids. Germline V gene sequence: CDR1 MGHRA, CDR2 YSYEKL. Here the CDR3 DNA reads TGCGCCAGCAGCCAAGCTCCAGCGGGGGGGCCACATGAGCAGTTCTTC. It is translated as CASSQAPAGGPHEQFF.

J is TRBJ2-7 and V is TRBV4-3; TRBD2 agrees at 16 bases. V lost 0 bases, J lost 6 bases, and 14 bases stayed unmatched. The CDR3 extends over 20 amino acids. Germline CDR1 and CDR2: LGHNA and YSLEER. The CDR3 is CASSQDAGLAGGPHPVEQYF. CDR3 nucleotides: TGCGCCAGCAGCCAAGACGCGGGACTAGCGGGGGGGCCCCACCCCGTCGAGCAGTACTTC.

This clone has just a few counts. The V and J genes are TRBV4-1 and TRBJ1-6; no reliable D call. V dropped 8 bases and J dropped 7 bases, with 12 bases sitting between them. CDR3 length: 13 residues. Germline V gene lookup returns CDR1 MGHRA and CDR2 YSYEKL. This CDR3 reads CASEGRYNSPLHF. CDR3 coding DNA: TGCGCCAGCGAAGGACGGTACAATTCACCCCTCCACTTT.

The chain couples TRBV6-4 to TRBJ2-1, with 9 bases that match TRBD1. This CDR3 comprises 16 residues. Germline trimming cut 0 bases from V and 1 base from J; bases unmatched to any gene: 1. CDR1 is MRHNA and CDR2 is SNTAGT in the germline V gene. The CDR3 region has the DNA TGTGCCAGCAGTGACTCGGACAGGGGATCCTACAATGAGCAGTTCTTC. This codes for CASSDSDRGSYNEQFF.

The DNA for the CDR3 is TGTGCCAGCAGTCCCCAAACGGGACTTACAACTAATGAAAAACTGTTTTTT. Translation gives CASSPQTGLTTNEKLFF. The genes are TRBV27 and TRBJ1-4, with D possibly matching TRBD1 (5 bases). This CDR3 is 17 amino acids long. V was cut by 5 bases and J by 0 bases, with 16 bases left in between. The V gene's germline CDR1 is MNHEY and CDR2 SMNVEV (reference sequence). The full variable domain, completed using reference TRBV27 and TRBJ1-4, is EAQVTQNPRYLITVTGKKLTVTCSQNMNHEYMSWYRQDPGLGLRQIYYSMNVEVTDKGDVPEGYKVSRKEKRNFPLILESPSPNQTSLYFCASSPQTGLTTNEKLFFGSGTQLSVL.

The DNA for the CDR3 is TGTGCCAGCAGTGGAGAGGGAGTCACCGGGGAGCTGTTTTTT. This gives the protein CASSGEGVTGELFF. The chain joins TRBV6-5 to TRBJ2-2, with D possibly matching TRBD2 (5 bases). V lost 5 bases and J 4 bases, leaving 11 bases between the germline ends. The CDR3 spans 14 residues. Looked up from germline, CDR1 is MNHEY and CDR2 is SVGAGI.

The chain joins TRBV7-2 to TRBJ2-1; 14 bases fit TRBD2. J was trimmed by 5 bases and V by 6 bases; bases with no gene match: 3. Per germline, CDR1 SGHTA and CDR2 FQGNSA. This CDR3 spans 15 amino acids. The CDR3 reads CASRSGLAGDNEQFF. Here the CDR3 DNA reads TGTGCCAGCAGATCGGGACTAGCGGGGGACAATGAGCAGTTCTTC.

V gene TRBV6-1 combines with J gene TRBJ1-2; TRBD1 is a possible D gene (5 bases). Germline V gene sequence: CDR1 MNHNS, CDR2 SASEGT. The length of the CDR3 is 15 residues. The V end lost 6 bases, the J end lost 2 bases, and 16 bases lay between the germline ends. Here the CDR3 DNA reads TGTGCCAGCAGGCAGTTCAAGGGACCCAACTATGGCTACACCTTC. The encoded protein is CASRQFKGPNYGYTF.

The CDR3 loop is CASSLGQVTDTQYF. For the CDR3, the DNA is TGCGCCAGCAGCTTGGGACAGGTTACAGATACGCAGTATTTT. This chain connects TRBV5-1 to TRBJ2-3, with D maybe TRBD1 (6 bases). In germline, CDR1 is SGHRS, CDR2 YFSETQ. V lost 0 bases and J lost 3, with 8 bases in between. CDR3 length: 14 residues.

The CDR3 DNA is TGTGCCAGCAGTTTGGATAGCGGGGCCGGGGAGCTGTTTTTT. It encodes CASSLDSGAGELFF. This chain uses TRBV27 with TRBJ2-2; TRBD2 matches at 8 bases. CDR3 size: 14 residues. Per germline, CDR1 MNHEY and CDR2 SMNVEV (reference sequence). V shed 3 bases and J 6 bases; nucleotides not matched to a gene: 3.

This clone was recorded only once. The chain couples TRBV15 to TRBJ1-6; no clear D. Germline V gene data show CDR1 as LNHNV and CDR2 as YYDKDF (reference sequence). This CDR3 contains 13 residues. Trimming cost V 5 bases and J 9 bases, with 11 bases left between them. DNA for the CDR3: TGTGCCACCAGCCCCTACATAGGTTCACCCCTCCACTTT. Its protein is CATSPYIGSPLHF.

This rearrangement joins TRBV18 to TRBJ2-7; D uncertain. CDR1 is KGHSH, CDR2 LQKENI, per germline. CDR3 size: 12 residues. The V end was cut by 2 bases, the J end by 2 bases, with 4 bases between. CDR3 coding DNA: TGTGCCAGCTCACCAGAGACCTACGAGCAGTACTTC. It encodes CASSPETYEQYF.

V and J are TRBV5-4 and TRBJ1-3, with D unclear. This CDR3 is 15 amino acids long. Germline CDR1 is SGHNT and CDR2 is YYREEE (reference sequence). The V end lost 0 bases, the J end lost 4 bases, and 11 bases lay between the germline ends. The CDR3 protein is CASSLAGLGGNTIYF. DNA of the CDR3: TGTGCCAGCAGCTTGGCCGGACTCGGAGGAAACACCATATATTTT. The complete variable domain, with remaining parts taken from reference TRBV5-4 and TRBJ1-3, reads ETGVTQSPTHLIKTRGQQVTLRCSSQSGHNTVSWYQQALGQGPQFIFQYYREEENGRGNFPPRFSGLQFPNYSSELNVNALELDDSALYLCASSLAGLGGNTIYFGEGSWLTVV.

The rearrangement joins TRBV5-6 to TRBJ1-2; the D gene is possibly TRBD1 (5 bases). This CDR3 contains 14 residues. Germline V CDR1 and CDR2: SGHDT, YYEEEE. V dropped 6 bases and J dropped 3 bases, with 15 bases sitting between them. The CDR3 bases are TGTGCCAGCATCGGACATCAGGGCTACTATGGCTACACCTTC. Its translation: CASIGHQGYYGYTF.

V usage is TRBV28 and J usage is TRBJ1-1; D is uncertain. The length of the CDR3 is 11 residues. Germline values: CDR1 MDHEN, CDR2 SYDVKM. V was clipped by 7 bases and J by 0 bases, with 3 bases between them. The CDR3, as DNA: TGTGCCAGCAAAATGAACACTGAAGCTTTCTTT. Its protein is CASKMNTEAFF. Full variable domain (rest looked up from reference TRBV28 and TRBJ1-1): DVKVTQSSRYLVKRTGEKVFLECVQDMDHENMFWYRQDPGLGLRLIYFSYDVKMKEKGDIPEGYSVSREKKERFSLILESASTNQTSMYLCASKMNTEAFFGQGTRLTVV.

J is TRBJ2-7 and V is TRBV5-1, with D perhaps matching TRBD2 (5 bases). The V and J ends lost 0 bases and 5 bases respectively, with 9 bases between them. The germline V gene encodes CDR1 SGHRS and CDR2 YFSETQ. This CDR3 spans 13 amino acids. The CDR3 DNA sequence: TGCGCCAGCAGCTTGGGCCAGCGGAACGAGCAGTACTTC. Translation: CASSLGQRNEQYF.

CDR3 sequence: CASSLRTSGTTGELFF. DNA of the CDR3: TGTGCCAGCAGCTTGAGGACTAGCGGCACCACCGGGGAGCTGTTTTTT. The chain joins TRBV7-9 to TRBJ2-2; 10 bases align to TRBD2. The germline CDR1 and CDR2 sequences are SEHNR and FQNEAQ (reference sequence). Trimming at V came to 3 bases and at J to 4 bases, leaving 5 bases not matched to a gene. The CDR3 runs 16 residues.

This rearrangement joins TRBV4-3 to TRBJ2-3; D gene unclear. Germline CDR1 is LGHNA and CDR2 is YSLEER. V was clipped by 0 bases and J by 2 bases, with 15 bases between them. The CDR3 contains 17 residues. CDR3 bases: TGCGCCAGCAGCCAAGATACCCCGGCTACGTACACAGATACGCAGTATTTT. This gives the protein CASSQDTPATYTDTQYF.

For the CDR3, the DNA is TGTGCCAGTAGTATCGGCAGCTACAATGAGCAGTTCTTC. Its translation: CASSIGSYNEQFF. This sequence joins TRBV19 and TRBJ2-1, with D unresolved. Germline values: CDR1 LNHDA, CDR2 SQIVND (reference sequence). CDR3 length equals 13 residues. V was trimmed by 3 bases and J by 3 bases, leaving 6 bases between them.

V and J are TRBV6-1 and TRBJ1-1; weak D call: TRBD1 (5 bases). Germline CDR1 reads MNHNS; CDR2 reads SASEGT. The CDR3 totals 15 residues. The V end lost 6 bases, the J end lost 2 bases, and 16 bases lay between the germline ends. Here the CDR3 reads CASRTTVAINTEAFF. CDR3 sequence (DNA): TGTGCCAGCAGAACGACAGTCGCAATAAACACTGAAGCTTTCTTT.

The chain uses TRBV6-5 and TRBJ1-1; tentatively, D is TRBD1 (5 bases). The germline V gene has CDR1 MNHEY and CDR2 SVGAGI. CDR3 length: 14 residues. V dropped 3 bases and J dropped 1 base, with 9 bases sitting between them. The CDR3 reads CASSYLDRNTEAFF. DNA of the CDR3: TGTGCCAGCAGTTATCTTGACAGGAACACTGAAGCTTTCTTT.

This chain uses TRBV4-3 with TRBJ2-6, with a tentative D call TRBD1 (5 bases). The V gene lost 1 base and the J gene lost 2 bases, with 15 bases spanning the gap. The CDR3 runs to 18 residues. The germline V gene has CDR1 LGHNA and CDR2 YSLEER. Here the CDR3 reads CASSQAAGIYTGANVLTF. As DNA, the CDR3 is TGCGCCAGCAGCCAAGCGGCAGGGATTTATACTGGGGCCAACGTCCTGACTTTC.

This rearrangement joins TRBV4-1 to TRBJ1-2; 9 nucleotides line up with TRBD1. The trim removed 1 base at V and 0 bases at J, leaving 12 bases unmatched. Germline V CDR1 and CDR2: MGHRA, YSYEKL. This CDR3 is built from 19 residues. The CDR3 reads CASSQGLQGTGPSNYGYTF. CDR3 nucleotide sequence: TGCGCCAGCAGCCAAGGACTACAAGGGACAGGGCCCTCTAACTATGGCTACACCTTC.

The chain carries TRBV28 and TRBJ2-3; 9 bases line up with TRBD2. Germline-derived CDR1 and CDR2 are MDHEN and SYDVKM. The CDR3 covers 14 residues. The V and J ends lost 7 bases and 0 bases, in that order; junction bases with no gene match: 2. The CDR3: CASILAGSTDTQYF. In DNA, the CDR3 is TGTGCCAGCATTCTAGCGGGGAGCACAGATACGCAGTATTTT.

A single count supports this clone. CDR3 DNA sequence: TGTGCCAGCAGTTTTCCGGCGGGTGATGAGCAGTTCTTC. It translates to CASSFPAGDEQFF. The chain carries TRBV27 and TRBJ2-1; possible D gene TRBD2, 5 bases. V lost 3 bases and J 8 bases, leaving 11 bases between the germline ends. In germline, CDR1 is MNHEY, CDR2 SMNVEV (reference sequence). This CDR3 is 13 amino acids long.

This chain joins TRBV7-8 and TRBJ2-6, with D possibly TRBD2 on 5 matching bases. The CDR3 runs to 17 residues. V lost 0 bases and J 0 bases, leaving 9 bases between the germline ends. Germline values: CDR1 SGHVS, CDR2 FQNEAQ. CDR3: CASSLARVYSGANVLTF. CDR3 bases: TGTGCCAGCAGCTTAGCGAGGGTATACTCTGGGGCCAACGTCCTGACTTTC.

This chain connects TRBV28 to TRBJ1-1; D unresolved. Trimming took 6 bases from V and 2 from J, leaving 10 bases between them. The length of the CDR3 is 13 residues. Germline V gene data show CDR1 as MDHEN and CDR2 as SYDVKM. This chain's CDR3 is CASRDVSNTEAFF. The DNA for the CDR3 is TGTGCCAGCAGGGACGTGAGTAACACTGAAGCTTTCTTT.